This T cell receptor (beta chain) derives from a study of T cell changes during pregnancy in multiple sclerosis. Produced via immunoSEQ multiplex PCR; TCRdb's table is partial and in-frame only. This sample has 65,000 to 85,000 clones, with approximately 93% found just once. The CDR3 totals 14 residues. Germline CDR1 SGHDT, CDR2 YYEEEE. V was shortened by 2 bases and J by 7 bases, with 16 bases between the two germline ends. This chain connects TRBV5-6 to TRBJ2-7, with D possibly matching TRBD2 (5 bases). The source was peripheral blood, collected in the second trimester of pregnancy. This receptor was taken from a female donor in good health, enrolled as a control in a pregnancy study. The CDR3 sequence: CASSFGGIWAEQYF. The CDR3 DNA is TGTGCCAGCAGCTTCGGAGGAATTTGGGCGGAGCAGTACTTC.